The 16 T cell receptor beta chains presented below share a single source sample, sequenced in a study of tumor-infiltrating lymphocytes in primary liver carcinoma. Priming with a constant-region primer yielded TCR beta cDNA from about 540 ng total RNA. Slightly modified ARM-PCR served as the procedure for the TCR beta libraries. These libraries came from three rounds of nested multiplex PCR. TRBV1-TRBV30 forward and Cbeta reverse primers drove the first two approximately 10-cycle rounds. TCRdb ran MiXCR on the multiplex PCR reads and lists one entry per CDR3 protein. Among a few hundred thousand distinct CDR3 sequences listed, 58% were seen once. Researchers drew blood RNA from unsorted whole blood and extracted germline DNA as well. What was sequenced was peripheral blood. Source of these receptors: a woman younger than 45 with primary liver carcinoma and hepatitis B virus infection.

With regard to this clonotype: It may be a read error: a sequence one base away is much more abundant. This sequence joins TRBV4-3 and TRBJ2-4, with D tentatively TRBD2 (5 bases). Per the germline V gene, CDR1 is LGHNA and CDR2 is YSLEER. This CDR3 spans 15 amino acids. CDR3 region: CASNQDGRGSDIQYF. CDR3 sequence (DNA): TGCGCCAGCAACCAAGATGGTAGAGGGAGTGACATTCAGTACTTC.

The rearrangement links TRBV11-2 to TRBJ2-7; D remains ambiguous. V was cut by 9 bases and J by 6 bases, with 9 bases left in between. Germline V gives CDR1 SGHAT, CDR2 FQNNGV. The length of the CDR3 is 10 residues. CDR3 sequence: CASCTSEQYF. CDR3 DNA sequence: TGTGCCAGTTGCACGAGCGAGCAGTACTTC.

The J gene is TRBJ2-3, the V gene TRBV6-2 or TRBV6-3; 9 nucleotides align to TRBD2. V dropped 2 bases and J dropped 5; count of bases not matched to a gene: 8. Germline lookup yields CDR1 MNHEY and CDR2 SVGEGT. This CDR3 is 16 amino acids long. CDR3 amino acids: CASSYGVAGVLDTQYF. CDR3 bases: TGTGCCAGCAGTTACGGGGTAGCGGGAGTGTTAGATACGCAGTATTTT.

Details on this clonotype: The junction departs from the called germline gene at one end, perhaps through a read error. The V gene is TRBV11-2, the J gene TRBJ2-3; D is perhaps TRBD2 (5 bases). The CDR3 is 15 amino acids. Germline V lookup: CDR1 SGHAT, CDR2 FQNNGV. DNA for the CDR3: TGCGCCAGCGGCTCCGGTATTATGAGCACAGATACGCAGTATTTT. Amino acid sequence: CASGSGIMSTDTQYF.

Notes on this clonotype: This may stem from a read error, because a much larger clone lies one nucleotide away. The J gene is TRBJ2-5, the V gene TRBV6-5; a possible D gene is TRBD1 (5 bases). The germline CDR1 and CDR2 sequences are MNHEY and SVGAGI. The CDR3 consists of 14 residues. The CDR3 nucleotides read TGTGCCAGCGGTTACTGGGGCCGACAAGAGACCCAGTACTTC. Protein: CASGYWGRQETQYF.

On this clonotype: The junction and the germline gene differ at one end; a read error may be behind it. The chain has TRBV10-3 and TRBJ1-5; TRBD1 might be the D (5 bases). Germline assignment: CDR1 ENHRY and CDR2 SYGVKD. CDR3 length: 12 amino acids. CDR3 coding DNA: TGTACCATCGGGGGAGATGAGCAGCCCCAGCATTTT. Protein product: CTIGGDEQPQHF.

As regards this clonotype: A much more abundant neighbour one base away suggests this may be a read error. This chain uses TRBV29-1 with TRBJ2-5; D not certain. Germline V gives CDR1 SQVTM, CDR2 ANQGSEA. CDR3 length: 13 residues. The CDR3 nucleotides read TGCATCGTTGGAATCAGGAAACAAGAGACCCAGTACTTC. Encoded protein: CIVGIRKQETQYF. The variable domain in full, completed from reference TRBV29-1 and TRBJ2-5, reads SAVISQKPSRDICQRGTSLTIQCQVDSQVTMMFWYRQQPGQSLTLIATANQGSEATYESGFVIDKFPISRPNLTFSTLTVSNMSPEDSSIYLCIVGIRKQETQYFGPGTRLLVL.

With regard to this clonotype: At one of its ends the junction is not consistent with the germline gene, which may arise from a read error. This chain joins TRBV7-9 and TRBJ2-5, with TRBD2 as a possible D gene (6 bases). CDR1 is SEHNR and CDR2 is FQNEAQ in the germline V gene (reference sequence). CDR3 length: 15 amino acids. This chain's CDR3 is CANSPFVGGGETQYF. CDR3 sequence (DNA): TGTGCCAACAGCCCGTTTGTGGGAGGTGGAGAGACCCAGTACTTC.

CDR3 amino acids: CASSLGGPYNGQFF. The CDR3 bases are TGTGCCAGCAGCTTAGGCGGCCCCTACAATGGGCAATTCTTC. The chain links TRBV11-2 to TRBJ2-1; the D is unclear. This CDR3 has 14 amino acids. Germline V gene data show CDR1 as SGHAT and CDR2 as FQNNGV. V was cut by 1 base and J by 16 bases, with 20 bases left in between.

The chain employs TRBV7-9 and TRBJ2-3; 7 bases agree with TRBD2. CDR3 size: 15 residues. The junction had 9 bases not matched to a gene; V was cut back by 7 bases and J by 2 bases. The germline gives CDR1 SEHNR, CDR2 FQNEAQ (reference sequence). CDR3 DNA sequence: TGTGCCAGCAAATCAGGGCGGGACTACACAGATACGCAGTATTTT. Protein: CASKSGRDYTDTQYF.

In its sample, this clonotype was seen many times. This rearrangement joins TRBV4-2 to TRBJ2-1, with unresolved D. The germline V and J ends were trimmed by 0 bases and 6 bases, with 0 bases remaining between them. This CDR3 is built from 11 residues. From germline, CDR1 is LGHNA and CDR2 YNFKEQ. CDR3 protein: CASSQDNEQFF. In DNA form, the CDR3 reads TGTGCCAGCAGCCAAGACAATGAGCAGTTCTTC.

Turning to this clonotype: This may be a read error: a much more frequent sequence differs by one nucleotide. CDR3 in amino acids: CASSVLARGPRSNTGELFF. The CDR3 DNA reads TGCGCCAGCAGCGTACTAGCGAGAGGGCCCCGTTCGAACACCGGGGAGCTGTTTTTT. J is TRBJ2-2 and V is TRBV4-3, with 7 nucleotides matching TRBD2. CDR1 is LGHNA and CDR2 is YSLEER in the germline V gene. The CDR3 consists of 19 residues. J lost 0 bases, V lost 5 bases, and 15 bases had no gene match.

As to this clonotype: The junction departs from germline at one end; a sequencing error may be responsible. The rearrangement uses TRBV5-1 and TRBJ2-6, with unresolved D. There are 16 residues in the CDR3. Looked up from germline, CDR1 is SGHRS and CDR2 is YFSETQ. The CDR3 spells CSSRGGSPSGANVLTF. The DNA for the CDR3 is TGCTCCAGCAGAGGCGGCAGCCCCTCTGGGGCCAACGTCCTGACTTTC.

This clonotype was seen a few times. The V call is TRBV4-3, the J call TRBJ2-1, with 11 bases aligning to TRBD1. CDR1 and CDR2 (germline): LGHNA, YSLEER. V trimming: 4 bases; J trimming: 5 bases; junction bases outside the gene matches: 4. The CDR3 is made up of 15 amino acids. CDR3 loop: CASSRGQGANNEQFF. In nucleotides, the CDR3 is TGCGCCAGCAGCCGTGGACAGGGGGCAAACAATGAGCAGTTCTTC.

As regards this clonotype: A much larger clone differs from this one at a single base, so this may be a read error. CDR3 residues: CSVYGRASSNEQFF. DNA of the CDR3: TGCAGCGTTTACGGGAGGGCCTCTTCGAATGAGCAGTTCTTC. The rearrangement links TRBV29-1 to TRBJ2-1; 8 nucleotides line up with TRBD2. The CDR3 has 14 amino acids. Germline V gene lookup returns CDR1 SQVTM and CDR2 ANQGSEA. V lost 5 bases to trimming and J lost 7 bases; unmatched junction nucleotides: 10.

Regarding this clonotype: No conserved phenylalanine or tryptophan is present at the end of the CDR3, so a read error is the likely explanation. The V and J genes are TRBV11-2 and TRBJ1-3; D not certain. The CDR3 is made up of 16 amino acids. Germline V gene data show CDR1 as SGHAT and CDR2 as FQNNGV. Trimming removed 4 bases from V and 2 bases from J, with 15 bases in between. CDR3 DNA: TGTGCCAGCAGCTACCGGAAAGTTATACCTGGAAACACCATATATCTT. Protein: CASSYRKVIPGNTIYL.